A selection of T cell receptor beta chains follows, all from one sample in a study of CD8 T cells in ankylosing spondylitis. TCRdb reprocessed the 5' RACE reads via MiXCR and lists one record per CDR3 protein. The table has 200,000 to 250,000 distinct CDR3 sequences, approximately 20% seen once. The specimen was blood, either unsorted or a sorted T cell fraction (not recorded which). Receptors were obtained from a male donor with ankylosing spondylitis. Each CDR3 is given with its conserved first and last residue. D genes are given only for firm matches. Clone sizes are given selectively: once, few, many, or a class where the clone is expanded.

j_call,cdr3_length,d_call,clone_size,v_call,cdr3_nt,cdr3_aa
TRBJ2-5,16,NA,NA,TRBV7-9,TGTGCCAGCAGCTTATCTGAGGGGGGGAACCAAGAGACCCAGTACTTC,CASSLSEGGNQETQYF
TRBJ2-2,14,TRBD1,many,TRBV4-1,TGCGCCAGCAGCCAGGGACAGCCCACCGGGGAGCTGTTTTTT,CASSQGQPTGELFF
TRBJ2-7,13,TRBD1,few,TRBV20-1,TGCAGTGCTAGAGAGGGGACAGACTACGAGCAGTACTTC,CSAREGTDYEQYF
TRBJ1-2,14,NA,NA,TRBV24-1,TGTGCCACCAGTGATTCGCAACTCGGGGCTGGCTACACCTTC,CATSDSQLGAGYTF
TRBJ1-1,14,NA,NA,TRBV12-3/TRBV12-4,TGTGCCAGCAGCTCCCCCGCAGCCACCCCTGAAGCTTTCTTT,CASSSPAATPEAFF
TRBJ1-1,19,NA,NA,TRBV2,TGTGCCAGCAGTGAAGTATACTCTCGGGACCCCAGGGGTAACACTGAAGCTTTCTTT,CASSEVYSRDPRGNTEAFF
TRBJ1-4,14,NA,few,TRBV6-1,TGTGCCAGCAGTGAAGGTCAGGGAAATGAAAAACTGTTTTTT,CASSEGQGNEKLFF
TRBJ2-5,14,NA,few,TRBV4-1,TGCGCCAGCAGCCGACACTTGGAGCGGGAGACCCAGTACTTC,CASSRHLERETQYF
TRBJ1-1,16,TRBD1,many,TRBV12-3/TRBV12-4,TGTGCCAGCAGTCCCGGGACAGGTTCCATAGTTACTGAAGCTTTCTTT,CASSPGTGSIVTEAFF
TRBJ2-7,18,NA,few,TRBV11-2,TGTGCCAGCAGCTTAGTTGTTCGGGGGGCTAGCGGAAGCTACGAGCAGTACTTC,CASSLVVRGASGSYEQYF
TRBJ2-1,15,TRBD2,few,TRBV27,TGTGCCAGCAGCAAGAGCGGGAGAATTCACAATGAGCAGTTCTTC,CASSKSGRIHNEQFF
TRBJ2-5,12,NA,many,TRBV7-9,TGTGCCAGCAGCTTAGTATCGGAGACCCAGTACTTC,CASSLVSETQYF
TRBJ2-7,15,NA,many,TRBV6-5,TGTGCCAGCAGTTACTCTCTCGCCGGACCCTACGAGCAGTACTTC,CASSYSLAGPYEQYF
TRBJ2-3,18,TRBD2,few,TRBV4-3,TGCGCCAGCAGCCAAGATCCGACAGCGGGGGGCTTCACAGATACGCAGTATTTT,CASSQDPTAGGFTDTQYF
TRBJ2-7,15,TRBD1,few,TRBV7-9,TGTGCCAGCAGCTCACACCGAACAGGGGTCTACGAGCAGTACTTC,CASSSHRTGVYEQYF
TRBJ2-1,14,NA,many,TRBV7-9,TGTGCCAGCAGCTTACCCGGAGCCTACAATGAGCAGTTCTTC,CASSLPGAYNEQFF
TRBJ2-5,14,NA,NA,TRBV7-9,TGTGCCAGCAGCCGGCCGGGACCTAAAGAGACCCAGTACTTC,CASSRPGPKETQYF
TRBJ1-4,17,TRBD1,few,TRBV28,TGTGCCAGCAGTTTTCTTGGGGGGGACAGCACTAATGAAAAACTGTTTTTT,CASSFLGGDSTNEKLFF
TRBJ2-1,15,NA,NA,TRBV10-3,TGTGCCATCAGTGAAGAAACTACCTTCAAAGATGAGCAGTTCTTC,CAISEETTFKDEQFF
TRBJ2-3,18,NA,many,TRBV4-1,TGCGCCAGCAGCCAAGATACCCTCTTCGGGGGAGCAACAGATACGCAGTATTTT,CASSQDTLFGGATDTQYF
TRBJ2-1,13,NA,many,TRBV29-1,TGCAGCTTTGAGGATGTTAAGCACAATGAGCAGTTCTTC,CSFEDVKHNEQFF
TRBJ2-1,14,TRBD2,NA,TRBV20-1,TGCAGTGCTACCCTAGCGGGACTCTACAATGAGCAGTTCTTC,CSATLAGLYNEQFF
TRBJ1-1,13,NA,few,TRBV5-1,TGCGCCAGCAGCTCTCAGGGGAACCCTGAAGCTTTCTTT,CASSSQGNPEAFF
TRBJ2-5,13,NA,NA,TRBV28,TGTGCCAGCAGGGGGGCAGAGCAAGAGACCCAGTACTTC,CASRGAEQETQYF
TRBJ2-7,13,NA,NA,TRBV12-3/TRBV12-4,TGTGCCAGCAGTATCGGACAGACATACGAGCAGTACTTC,CASSIGQTYEQYF
TRBJ2-5,14,NA,NA,TRBV13,TGTGCCAGCAGCTCTCAACTAGCTTGGGAGACCCAGTACTTC,CASSSQLAWETQYF
TRBJ1-1,16,TRBD1,few,TRBV4-2,TGTGCCAGCAGCCTTTCGGACAGGGGGTATGACACTGAAGCTTTCTTT,CASSLSDRGYDTEAFF
TRBJ2-1,14,NA,NA,TRBV7-9,TGTGCCAGCAGCTGGGCAGGGGACTACAATGAGCAGTTCTTC,CASSWAGDYNEQFF
TRBJ2-1,15,TRBD2,many,TRBV6-4,TGTGCCAGCAGTGACTCTAGCGGGGGGGCCAATGAGCAGTTCTTC,CASSDSSGGANEQFF
TRBJ2-1,17,NA,few,TRBV7-3,TGTGCCAGCAGCTTAACACCTATGTGGAGCTCCTACAATGAGCAGTTCTTC,CASSLTPMWSSYNEQFF
TRBJ1-1,14,NA,NA,TRBV15,TGTGCCACCAGCAGTGCCATGGGGCTAGACGAAGCTTTCTTT,CATSSAMGLDEAFF
TRBJ2-7,13,NA,few,TRBV28,TGTGCCAGCAGTTTAAATGGGGCCGTCGAGCAGTACTTC,CASSLNGAVEQYF
TRBJ2-2,18,NA,NA,TRBV6-2/TRBV6-3,TGTGCCAGCAGTTACGGGGCAGGGTCCCCCTCTCCGGCCGGGGAGCTGTTTTTT,CASSYGAGSPSPAGELFF
TRBJ1-5,14,TRBD1,few,TRBV4-1,TGCGCCAGCAGTCCAACTCAGGGGGATCAGCCCCAGCATTTT,CASSPTQGDQPQHF
TRBJ2-1,14,TRBD1,NA,TRBV29-1,TGCAGCGTCGCGGGACAGGGGGAGATCGATGAGCAGTTCTTC,CSVAGQGEIDEQFF
TRBJ1-5,17,NA,few,TRBV4-1,TGCGCCAGCAGCCAAGATGGAGGGTATGATGGCAATCAGCCCCAGCATTTT,CASSQDGGYDGNQPQHF
TRBJ2-1,14,TRBD2,few,TRBV28,TGTGCCAGCAGTTTCCGACTAGCGGGAGTTGAGCAGTTCTTC,CASSFRLAGVEQFF
TRBJ2-1,14,NA,NA,TRBV29-1,TGCAGCGTTATGGACACTCTTCCATACAATGAGCAGTTCTTC,CSVMDTLPYNEQFF
TRBJ2-1,17,NA,NA,TRBV11-1,TGTGCCAGCAGCTTAGAGGCAAGACAGAGCTCCTACAATGAGCAGTTCTTC,CASSLEARQSSYNEQFF
TRBJ2-7,15,TRBD1,NA,TRBV5-1,TGCGCCAGCAGCTTGGCGGACAGGGCAACCTACGAGCAGTACTTC,CASSLADRATYEQYF
TRBJ2-1,13,NA,many,TRBV4-1,TGCGCCAGCAGCCAATCCCTCTACAATGAGCAGTTCTTC,CASSQSLYNEQFF
TRBJ2-1,18,TRBD2,few,TRBV4-2,TGTGCCAGCAGCCAAGATCGATTTGGTGGAGGACTAGCGGGAGTGTTGTGTTGG,CASSQDRFGGGLAGVLCW
TRBJ2-7,13,NA,NA,TRBV7-9,TGTGCCAGCAGCTTAGGCCGGGCACCCGAGCAGTACTTC,CASSLGRAPEQYF
TRBJ2-7,13,NA,few,TRBV12-3/TRBV12-4,TGTGCCAGCAGTCCGGGCGGGATCGGGGAGCAGTACTTC,CASSPGGIGEQYF
TRBJ2-3,15,NA,few,TRBV7-9,TGTGCCAGCAGCCCAGTTACGGGTGGAACAGATACGCAGTATTTT,CASSPVTGGTDTQYF
TRBJ2-1,13,NA,few,TRBV20-1,TGCAGTGCTAGGGGCCCACGGGGCAATGAGCAGTTCTTC,CSARGPRGNEQFF
TRBJ1-1,13,NA,many,TRBV20-1,TGCAGTGCTAGGCGAGGGTTTAGCACTGAAGCTTTCTTT,CSARRGFSTEAFF
TRBJ2-5,15,TRBD2,few,TRBV7-9,TGTGCCAGCAGCTTACCGGGACTAGGGCAAGAGACCCAGTACTTC,CASSLPGLGQETQYF
TRBJ2-5,13,NA,NA,TRBV19,TGTGCCAGTAGTATTTGGGTAGGGGAGACCCAGTACTTC,CASSIWVGETQYF
TRBJ2-3,16,TRBD2,few,TRBV12-3/TRBV12-4,TGTGCCAGCAAGCGAGAGCGGGGGCGCTTCACAGATACGCAGTATTTT,CASKRERGRFTDTQYF
TRBJ2-7,14,NA,NA,TRBV19,TGTGCCAGTAGTATAGGCGGGGCCAGCTACGAGCAGTACTTC,CASSIGGASYEQYF
TRBJ2-7,15,TRBD2,NA,TRBV6-1,TGTGCCAGCAGTGTTCGTCTAGCGGGAGCCTACGAGCAGTACTTC,CASSVRLAGAYEQYF
TRBJ2-1,12,NA,few,TRBV7-2,TGTGCCAGCAGCTTAGTGGCCGATGAGCAGTTCTTC,CASSLVADEQFF
TRBJ2-3,11,NA,few,TRBV29-1,TGCAGCGCCGGGGGCACAGATACGCAGTATTTT,CSAGGTDTQYF
TRBJ1-1,14,NA,NA,TRBV5-4,TGTGCCAGCAGCTTCCGGGAAATGAACACTGAAGCTTTCTTT,CASSFREMNTEAFF